This T cell receptor beta chain was identified in a study of cytomegalovirus exposure and HLA in healthy donors. In germline, CDR1 is SQVTM, CDR2 ANQGSEA. Trimming shortened V by 7 bases and J by 2 bases, and 9 bases separated the two germline ends. The CDR3 totals 13 residues. PCR used 60 Vbeta primers and 13 Jbeta primers. Per the study methods: As a later analysis found, there were 78 million or so unique TCR beta chains, of which roughly 11 million were shared. Sequenced by immunoSEQ multiplex PCR; TCRdb stores in-frame clones only, minus some. V, J and clone size are taken as reported in that table, and D and trimming were inferred from the DNA itself. The sample includes 100,000 to 150,000 clones, less than 85% seen only once; the top ten take 0.95% to 1.5%.

The chain has TRBV29-1 and TRBJ2-6; tentative D call: TRBD1 (5 bases). This sequence originates from a female donor in good health and CMV-seronegative. The source material was PBMCs. This CDR3 is CSAQGPGANVLTF. The CDR3 coding sequence is TGCAGCGCTCAGGGCCCTGGGGCCAACGTCCTGACTTTC. The whole variable domain, remainder taken from reference TRBV29-1 and TRBJ2-6, is SAVISQKPSRDICQRGTSLTIQCQVDSQVTMMFWYRQQPGQSLTLIATANQGSEATYESGFVIDKFPISRPNLTFSTLTVSNMSPEDSSIYLCSAQGPGANVLTFGAGSRLTVL.